This is a list of T cell receptor beta chains from one sample in a study of Graves' ophthalmopathy and Graves' hyperthyroidism. Each CDR3 protein gets one entry after TCRdb re-called the multiplex PCR reads with MiXCR. The sample has a few hundred thousand distinct CDR3 sequences; around 19% are singletons. Sequences were obtained from peripheral blood. These receptors all come from a woman between 18 and 29 years old with Graves' ophthalmopathy. CDR3s leave out the opening cysteine and the closing phenylalanine or tryptophan.

j_call v_call cdr3_aa
TRBJ2-7 TRBV30 AWSAGRAREQY
TRBJ2-2 TRBV7-2 ASSPRLAGGQTGELF
TRBJ1-1 TRBV11-2 ASSSWTQGISTEAF
TRBJ2-2 TRBV12-3/TRBV12-4 ASRGQVNTGELF
TRBJ1-6 TRBV12-3/TRBV12-4 ASSLKGQGVLSPLH
TRBJ1-2 TRBV19 ASSADRGYGYT
TRBJ2-7 TRBV10-3 AISETLYEQY
TRBJ1-5 TRBV30 AWSADSLNQPQH
TRBJ1-1 TRBV19 ASSPATGQYTEAF
TRBJ2-7 TRBV20-1 SAKSTGGQNTLEQY
TRBJ1-5 TRBV4-2 ASSHRDRVFNQPQH
TRBJ1-6 TRBV7-3 ASSFGDRGSSPLH
TRBJ1-5 TRBV12-3/TRBV12-4 ASSFRDNQPQH
TRBJ2-2 TRBV30 AWRVGAGELF
TRBJ1-5 TRBV12-3/TRBV12-4 ASSFQGSVNQPQH
TRBJ2-7 TRBV7-2 ASSRGLAGDEQY
TRBJ2-7 TRBV27 ASSPPGLSSYEQY
TRBJ1-5 TRBV10-3 AISYEQGEPQH
TRBJ2-7 TRBV19 ASSNKRGQLQY
TRBJ1-1 TRBV18 ASSSTDISTEAF
TRBJ1-1 TRBV20-1 SARDRAGTEAF
TRBJ2-5 TRBV14 ASSQEGAGSRETQY
TRBJ1-1 TRBV20-1 SARHPTENTEAF
TRBJ2-2 TRBV27 ASSLLAGGPNTGELF
TRBJ2-5 TRBV12-3/TRBV12-4 ASTLILLTGRNQETQY
TRBJ1-2 TRBV19 ASTPRGTAPYT
TRBJ2-7 TRBV2 ASGRLAGVEYEQY
TRBJ1-1 TRBV30 AWSVGVVHVNTEAF
TRBJ2-7 TRBV20-1 SARDALAAWEQY